A single T cell receptor beta chain is shown here with its context. Antigen: not known. 60 Vbeta and 13 Jbeta primers were used in PCR. Assay: immunoSEQ multiplex PCR; the TCRdb copy retains only in-frame clones and omits some. The table records 130,000 to 150,000 clones, around 80% of them present only once. Nominal health characterized the donors when sampled, though unrecorded immune exposures were likely. The source of the sample is a study of cytomegalovirus exposure and HLA in healthy donors. Overall study results and limits: In vitro confirmation showed a few CMV-associated chains to be CMV antigen specific. The authors later found TCR association rates varying by HLA locus, with DRB1 most and HLA-C fewest. V- and J-gene trimming in TCR beta was tied to a missense DCLRE1C variant by an analysis performed later.

The CDR3 has 16 residues. CDR1 and CDR2 from the germline V gene are SGDLS and YYNGEE. Between the trimmed V and J ends, which lost 4 bases and 1 base, there was a span of 14 bases. This rearrangement joins TRBV9 to TRBJ2-2, with D possibly TRBD2 on 7 matching bases. The source material was PBMCs. The clonotype comes from a woman aged 40 to 49 in good health and CMV-seropositive. The chain's CDR3 is CASSPGGGLNTGELFF. CDR3 nucleotides: TGTGCCAGCAGCCCCGGCGGGGGCCTGAACACCGGGGAGCTGTTTTTT.